This T cell receptor beta chain was sequenced for a study of T cell responses to AZD1222 COVID-19 vaccine. Study outcomes and limitations: Compared with day 0, the breadth and depth of the Spike-specific TCR repertoire rose significantly after two doses of AZD1222. Mostly white British, mostly female donors; authors suggested clonal diversity may be underestimated.

With respect to this clone: Its target is not known.

Sequencing was performed with immunoSEQ multiplex PCR; in TCRdb, only in-frame clones are kept and a portion is missing. Of around 210,000 clones listed, around 94% are singletons. The germline CDR1 and CDR2 sequences are MNHEY and SVGAGI. This CDR3 comprises 12 residues. V shed 9 bases and J shed 7 bases, with 16 bases lying between them. The sequence derives from an adult who received the MenACWY meningococcal vaccine as a control. Here the sequenced sample was peripheral blood, taken 28 days after the second dose of the MenACWY control vaccine. The rearrangement joins TRBV6-5 to TRBJ2-7, with D maybe TRBD2 (5 bases). CDR3 region: CASIKTGSEQYF. The CDR3 nucleotides read TGTGCCAGTATAAAAACGGGGTCTGAGCAGTACTTC.